A single sample gave rise to the 24 T cell receptor beta chains below, sequenced in a study of shared clonotypes between healthy human individuals. TCRdb's table, derived via immunoSEQ multiplex PCR, lists solely in-frame clones and lacks some. The sample consists of a few million clones, 90% to 96% of them appearing once. The sample comprised naive CD4+ T cells sorted from blood. Subset: CD45RA+ positively selected. The receptors here all came from a man aged 18 to 35 in good health.

This chain joins TRBV5-1 and TRBJ1-2; the D is unclear. The CDR3 has 13 amino acids. Germline lookup yields CDR1 SGHRS and CDR2 YFSETQ. V dropped 0 bases and J dropped 9 bases, with 12 bases sitting between them. The CDR3 DNA reads TGCGCCAGCAGCTTGGCCTCGGGTATTAGCTACACCTTC. It yields the protein CASSLASGISYTF.

V is TRBV18 and J is TRBJ2-2; TRBD1 matches 8 bases. In germline, CDR1 is KGHSH, CDR2 LQKENI. This CDR3 spans 16 amino acids. The J segment lost 5 bases and the V segment lost 6 bases, leaving 11 bases of the junction unmatched. The CDR3 nucleotides are TGTGCCAGCTCTGGAGACAGGGGTTCACTGACCGGGGAGCTGTTTTTT. Amino acids: CASSGDRGSLTGELFF. Based on the CDR3 plus reference TRBV18 and TRBJ2-2, the full variable domain is NAGVMQNPRHLVRRRGQEARLRCSPMKGHSHVYWYRQLPEEGLKFMVYLQKENIIDESGMPKERFSAEFPKEGPSILRIQQVVRGDSAAYFCASSGDRGSLTGELFFGEGSRLTVL.

CDR3 amino acids: CASSDSREGSSYEQYF. The DNA for the CDR3 is TGTGCCAGCAGTGACTCGCGGGAGGGGAGCTCCTACGAGCAGTACTTC. The J gene is TRBJ2-7, the V gene TRBV6-4; TRBD2 matches at 9 bases. Germline CDR1 reads MRHNA; CDR2 reads SNTAGT. This CDR3 is 16 amino acids long. The V gene end was trimmed by 0 bases and the J gene end by 0 bases; junction bases not matched to a gene: 3.

This clone was observed a single time. V gene TRBV6-5 combines with J gene TRBJ1-6, with no clear D. The V end was cut by 2 bases, the J end by 10 bases, with 9 bases between. The CDR3 sequence is 13 residues long. The germline V gene encodes CDR1 MNHEY and CDR2 SVGAGI. CDR3 bases: TGTGCCAGCAGTTACGAAGGTCTGTCACCCCTCCACTTT. Translation: CASSYEGLSPLHF.

The chain recombines TRBV5-6 with TRBJ1-6; D possibly corresponds to TRBD1 (6 bases). Germline CDR1 is SGHDT and CDR2 is YYEEEE. The V end was cut by 4 bases, the J end by 7 bases, with 18 bases between. This CDR3 spans 16 amino acids. Written as DNA, the CDR3 is TGTGCCAGCAGCCGAGAGGCAGGGGCTGGGAATTCACCCCTCCACTTT. Translated, it gives CASSREAGAGNSPLHF.

The rearrangement joins TRBV29-1 to TRBJ2-3; 7 positions match TRBD2. This CDR3 is 14 amino acids long. V shed 0 bases and J 6 bases; nucleotides not matched to a gene: 6. Germline V lookup: CDR1 SQVTM, CDR2 ANQGSEA. The DNA of the CDR3 is TGCAGCGTTGAAGATCGGCGGGGAGGGGATACGCAGTATTTT. Its protein is CSVEDRRGGDTQYF.

The chain carries TRBV15 and TRBJ1-6; 8 bases match TRBD1. Per germline, CDR1 LNHNV and CDR2 YYDKDF (reference sequence). This CDR3 region has 16 residues. Unmatched junction bases numbered 8, after V lost 7 bases and J lost 3 bases. CDR3 sequence: CATKLGQGYYNSPLHF. The CDR3 DNA is TGTGCCACCAAGCTCGGACAGGGCTACTATAATTCACCCCTCCACTTT.

The chain uses TRBV10-3 and TRBJ1-1; D is unresolved. The CDR3 consists of 13 residues. Germline V gives CDR1 ENHRY, CDR2 SYGVKD. Trimming removed 3 bases from V and 10 bases from J, with 15 bases in between. CDR3 amino acids: CAISDPLNSGAFF. The CDR3 nucleotides read TGTGCCATCAGTGACCCCCTGAATAGCGGAGCTTTCTTT.

This clone came up a few times. A much larger clone differs from this one at a single base, so this may be a read error. Other DNA sequences in this sample translate to the same CDR3. The chain recombines TRBV7-9 with TRBJ1-4; unclear D gene. The CDR3 covers 12 residues. Germline V gene lookup returns CDR1 SEHNR and CDR2 FQNEAQ (reference sequence). Trimming pared 1 base from V and 7 bases from J, leaving 4 bases between. The CDR3 loop reads CASSLVGEKLFF. The CDR3 DNA reads as TGTGCCAGCAGCTTAGTTGGTGAAAAACTGTTTTTT. The whole variable domain, filled in from reference TRBV7-9 and TRBJ1-4, reads DTGVSQNPRHKITKRGQNVTFRCDPISEHNRLYWYRQTLGQGPEFLTYFQNEAQLEKSRLLSDRFSAERPKGSFSTLEIQRTEQGDSAMYLCASSLVGEKLFFGSGTQLSVL.

The rearrangement links TRBV27 to TRBJ2-3; TRBD1 aligns across 7 bases. Germline V gives CDR1 MNHEY, CDR2 SMNVEV (reference sequence). The CDR3 consists of 14 residues. With V trimmed by 6 bases and J by 10 bases, 13 bases remained unmatched. The CDR3, as DNA: TGTGCCAGCAGGAGGACAGGCCGTGGTGGTCCGCAGTATTTT. Its protein is CASRRTGRGGPQYF.

The rearrangement links TRBV5-1 to TRBJ1-2; D gene ambiguous. Looked up from germline, CDR1 is SGHRS and CDR2 is YFSETQ. V was clipped by 3 bases and J by 8 bases, with 8 bases between them. The CDR3 has 11 residues. The CDR3 coding sequence is TGCGCCAGCAGCTATGACACCGGCTACACCTTC. Protein product: CASSYDTGYTF.

The V gene is TRBV28, the J gene TRBJ2-3; D remains unclear. The CDR3 has 13 residues. Deletions cut 3 bases from V and 5 bases from J, with 9 bases between. The germline V gene has CDR1 MDHEN and CDR2 SYDVKM. The CDR3 reads CASSFGWGDTQYF. The CDR3 nucleotides are TGTGCCAGCAGTTTCGGATGGGGAGATACGCAGTATTTT.

The chain joins TRBV9 to TRBJ1-1; tentative D call: TRBD1 (5 bases). Deletions cut 0 bases from V and 1 base from J, with 10 bases between. This CDR3 spans 15 amino acids. Germline CDR1 SGDLS, CDR2 YYNGEE. The CDR3 sequence: CASSVDLGGNTEAFF. CDR3 DNA: TGTGCCAGCAGCGTAGACCTCGGGGGGAACACTGAAGCTTTCTTT.

This clone was seen more than once but under ten times. V is TRBV20-1 and J is TRBJ1-1, with D unresolved. From germline, CDR1 is DFQATT and CDR2 SNEGSKA (reference sequence). V was pared by 4 bases and J by 4 bases, with 4 bases between. The CDR3 contains 10 residues. The CDR3 here is CSAISTEAFF. For the CDR3, the DNA is TGCAGTGCTATTTCCACTGAAGCTTTCTTT.

The J gene is TRBJ2-5, the V gene TRBV2; 12 bases map to TRBD2. This CDR3 has 15 amino acids. Trimming took 4 bases from V and 4 from J; bases not matched to a gene: 4. Germline V gene sequence: CDR1 SNHLY, CDR2 FYNNEI. CDR3 amino acids: CASSGGTSGRETQYF. In DNA form, the CDR3 reads TGTGCCAGCAGTGGAGGGACTAGCGGGCGAGAGACCCAGTACTTC.

The rearrangement joins TRBV30 to TRBJ1-6, with D possibly matching TRBD1 (6 bases). V lost 1 base to trimming and J lost 10 bases, with 20 bases between them. The CDR3 has 16 residues. Looked up from germline, CDR1 is GTSNPN and CDR2 is SVGIG (reference sequence). The CDR3 protein is CAWSGNRAARQSPLHF. The CDR3 bases are TGTGCCTGGAGTGGCAACAGGGCTGCGCGCCAGTCACCCCTCCACTTT.

The genes are TRBV6-1 and TRBJ2-7; D is tentatively TRBD1 or TRBD2 (5 bases each). Trimming shortened V by 1 base and J by 4 bases, and 11 bases separated the two germline ends. The CDR3 has 14 residues. Germline V gives CDR1 MNHNS, CDR2 SASEGT. The CDR3 sequence is CASSEEDGAYEQYF. CDR3 nucleotide sequence: TGTGCCAGCAGTGAAGAGGACGGGGCATACGAGCAGTACTTC.

The chain is built from TRBV5-4 and TRBJ2-7; D gene unclear. This CDR3 is built from 13 residues. Germline V gives CDR1 SGHNT, CDR2 YYREEE (reference sequence). Trimming stripped 4 bases from V and 0 bases from J, with 8 bases between. CDR3: CASSQPHSYEQYF. CDR3 in DNA: TGTGCCAGCAGCCAGCCTCACTCCTACGAGCAGTACTTC.

V gene TRBV5-1 combines with J gene TRBJ2-5; D unresolved. The CDR3 contains 15 residues. V dropped 5 bases and J dropped 5 bases, with 19 bases sitting between them. The germline V gene has CDR1 SGHRS and CDR2 YFSETQ. CDR3 coding DNA: TGCGCCAGCAGTTCAATCCCCTACGGGCGGGAGACCCAGTACTTC. Translating gives CASSSIPYGRETQYF.

The chain has TRBV29-1 and TRBJ2-2; TRBD1 aligns across 9 bases. V was clipped by 6 bases and J by 5 bases; unmatched bases: 4. This CDR3 has 13 residues. Germline V CDR1 and CDR2: SQVTM, ANQGSEA. This CDR3 is CSVGQGLTGELFF. The CDR3 DNA sequence: TGCAGCGTGGGACAGGGATTGACCGGGGAGCTGTTTTTT.

The chain employs TRBV7-9 and TRBJ1-1; no clear D. CDR3 size: 16 residues. The V end lost 5 bases, the J end lost 1 base, and 17 bases lay between the germline ends. Germline loops: CDR1 SEHNR, CDR2 FQNEAQ (reference sequence). The CDR3 DNA sequence: TGTGCCAGCAGCCTTCCGCTCGGCAGGACGAACACTGAAGCTTTCTTT. This gives the protein CASSLPLGRTNTEAFF.

This clone is a singleton in its sample. The chain couples TRBV5-1 to TRBJ1-3; D call uncertain. Germline CDR1 reads SGHRS; CDR2 reads YFSETQ. With 0 bases removed from V and 2 bases from J, the gap between germline ends came to 9 bases. The CDR3 totals 15 residues. The CDR3 loop is CASSLGTAAGNTIYF. DNA of the CDR3: TGCGCCAGCAGCTTGGGTACTGCGGCTGGAAACACCATATATTTT.

This rearrangement joins TRBV10-2 to TRBJ1-5; 9 bases match TRBD1. Germline V lookup: CDR1 WSHSY, CDR2 SAAADI. V was pared by 3 bases and J by 6 bases, with 6 bases of the junction left unmatched. The CDR3 contains 15 residues. The DNA of the CDR3 is TGCGCCAGCAGTGAAGGGGACAGGGTCAGTCAGCCCCAGCATTTT. Translation: CASSEGDRVSQPQHF.

The DNA for the CDR3 is TGTGCCAGCAGCGCTGGGGCACAGACCCTCACAGATACGCAGTATTTT. Protein sequence: CASSAGAQTLTDTQYF. This chain links TRBV9 with TRBJ2-3; a possible D gene is TRBD1 (5 bases). Trimming left V 3 bases short and J 2 bases short, with 16 bases between. The CDR3 runs 16 residues. The germline CDR1 and CDR2 sequences are SGDLS and YYNGEE. Filled out from reference TRBV9 and TRBJ2-3, the complete variable domain reads DSGVTQTPKHLITATGQRVTLRCSPRSGDLSVYWYQQSLDQGLQFLIQYYNGEERAKGNILERFSAQQFPDLHSELNLSSLELGDSALYFCASSAGAQTLTDTQYFGPGTRLTVL.